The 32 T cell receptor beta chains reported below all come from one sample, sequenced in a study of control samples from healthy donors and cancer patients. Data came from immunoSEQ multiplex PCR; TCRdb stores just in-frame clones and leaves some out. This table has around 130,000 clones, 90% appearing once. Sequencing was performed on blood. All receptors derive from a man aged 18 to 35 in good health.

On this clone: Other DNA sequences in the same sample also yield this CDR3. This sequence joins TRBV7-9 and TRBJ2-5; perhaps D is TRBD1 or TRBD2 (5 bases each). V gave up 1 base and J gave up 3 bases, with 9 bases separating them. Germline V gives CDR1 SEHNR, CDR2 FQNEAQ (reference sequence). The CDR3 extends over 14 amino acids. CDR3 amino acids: CASSLGGTKETQYF. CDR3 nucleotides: TGTGCCAGCAGCTTAGGGGGGACCAAAGAGACCCAGTACTTC.

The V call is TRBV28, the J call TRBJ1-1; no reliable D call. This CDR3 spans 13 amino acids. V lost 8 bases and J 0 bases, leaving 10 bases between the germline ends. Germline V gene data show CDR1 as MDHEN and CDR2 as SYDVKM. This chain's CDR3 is CASGQGMNTEAFF. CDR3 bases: TGTGCCAGCGGGCAAGGAATGAACACTGAAGCTTTCTTT.

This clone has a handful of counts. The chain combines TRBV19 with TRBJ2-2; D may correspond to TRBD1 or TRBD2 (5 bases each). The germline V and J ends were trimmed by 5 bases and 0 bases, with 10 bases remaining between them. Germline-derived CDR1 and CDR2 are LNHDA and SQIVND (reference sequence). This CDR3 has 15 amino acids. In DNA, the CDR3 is TGTGCCAGTAGTGTGGGACGGTCGAACACCGGGGAGCTGTTTTTT. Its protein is CASSVGRSNTGELFF.

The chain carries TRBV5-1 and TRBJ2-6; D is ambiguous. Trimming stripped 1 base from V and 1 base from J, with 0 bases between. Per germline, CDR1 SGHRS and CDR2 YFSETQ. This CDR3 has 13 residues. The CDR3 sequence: CASSLSGANVLTF. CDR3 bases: TGCGCCAGCAGCTTGTCTGGGGCCAACGTCCTGACTTTC. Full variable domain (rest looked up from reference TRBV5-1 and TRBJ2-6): KAGVTQTPRYLIKTRGQQVTLSCSPISGHRSVSWYQQTPGQGLQFLFEYFSETQRNKGNFPGRFSGRQFSNSRSEMNVSTLELGDSALYLCASSLSGANVLTFGAGSRLTVL.

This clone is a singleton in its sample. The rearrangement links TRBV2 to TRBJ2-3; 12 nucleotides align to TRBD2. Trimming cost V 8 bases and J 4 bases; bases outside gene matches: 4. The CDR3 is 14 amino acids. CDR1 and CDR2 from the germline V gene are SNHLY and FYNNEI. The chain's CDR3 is CASGRLAGADTQYF. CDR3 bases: TGTGCCAGCGGAAGACTAGCGGGGGCAGATACGCAGTATTTT.

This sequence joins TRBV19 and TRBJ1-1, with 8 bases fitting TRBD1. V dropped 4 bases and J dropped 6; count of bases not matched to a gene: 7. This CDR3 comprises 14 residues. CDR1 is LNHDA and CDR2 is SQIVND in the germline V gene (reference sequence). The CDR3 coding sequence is TGTGCCAGTAGTAGCCAGGGGGCTTTCCCTGAAGCTTTCTTT. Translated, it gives CASSSQGAFPEAFF.

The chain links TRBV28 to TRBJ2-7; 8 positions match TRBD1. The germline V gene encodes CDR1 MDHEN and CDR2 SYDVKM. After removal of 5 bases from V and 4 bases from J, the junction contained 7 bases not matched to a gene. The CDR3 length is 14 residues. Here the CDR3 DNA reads TGTGCCAGCAGTCGGCATGACAGGGGATACGAGCAGTACGTC. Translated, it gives CASSRHDRGYEQYV.

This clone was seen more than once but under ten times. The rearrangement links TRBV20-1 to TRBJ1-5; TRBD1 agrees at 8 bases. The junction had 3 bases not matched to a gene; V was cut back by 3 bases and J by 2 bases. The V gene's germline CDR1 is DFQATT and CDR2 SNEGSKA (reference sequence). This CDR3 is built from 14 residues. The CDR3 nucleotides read TGCAGTGCTAGTAAGGACAGGGGCAATCAGCCCCAGCATTTT. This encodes CSASKDRGNQPQHF.

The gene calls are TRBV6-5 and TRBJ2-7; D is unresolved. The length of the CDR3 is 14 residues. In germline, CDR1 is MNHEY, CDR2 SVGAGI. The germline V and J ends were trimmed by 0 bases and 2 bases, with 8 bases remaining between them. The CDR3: CASSYSPQAYEQYV. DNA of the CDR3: TGTGCCAGCAGTTACTCGCCACAAGCCTACGAGCAGTACGTC.

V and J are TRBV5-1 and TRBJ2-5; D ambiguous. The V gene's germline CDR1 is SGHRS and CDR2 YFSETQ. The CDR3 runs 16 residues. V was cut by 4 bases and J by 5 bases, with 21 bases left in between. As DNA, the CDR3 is TGCGCCAGCAGCCCCGGTATTGGCTTTACTGAGGAGACCCAGTACTTC. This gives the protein CASSPGIGFTEETQYF.

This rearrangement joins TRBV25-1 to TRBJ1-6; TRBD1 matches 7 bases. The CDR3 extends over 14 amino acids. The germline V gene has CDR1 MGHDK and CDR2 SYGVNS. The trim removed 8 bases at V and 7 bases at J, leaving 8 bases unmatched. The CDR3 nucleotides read TGTGCCAGCGGAGCCGGGACAGCAAATTCACCCCTCCACTTT. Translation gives CASGAGTANSPLHF.

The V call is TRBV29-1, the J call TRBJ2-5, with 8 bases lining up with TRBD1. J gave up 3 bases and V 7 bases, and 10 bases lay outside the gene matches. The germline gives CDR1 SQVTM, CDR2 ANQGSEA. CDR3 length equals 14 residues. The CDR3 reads CSAQGAEGEETQYF. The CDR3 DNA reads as TGCAGCGCCCAGGGGGCAGAAGGGGAAGAGACCCAGTACTTC.

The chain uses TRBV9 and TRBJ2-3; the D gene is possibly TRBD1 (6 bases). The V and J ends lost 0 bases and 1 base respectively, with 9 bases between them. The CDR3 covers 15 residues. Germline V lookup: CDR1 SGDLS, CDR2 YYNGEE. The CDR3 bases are TGTGCCAGCAGCGTAGGCGGACAGCGCACAGATACGCAGTATTTT. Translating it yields CASSVGGQRTDTQYF. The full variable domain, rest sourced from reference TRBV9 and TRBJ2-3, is DSGVTQTPKHLITATGQRVTLRCSPRSGDLSVYWYQQSLDQGLQFLIQYYNGEERAKGNILERFSAQQFPDLHSELNLSSLELGDSALYFCASSVGGQRTDTQYFGPGTRLTVL.

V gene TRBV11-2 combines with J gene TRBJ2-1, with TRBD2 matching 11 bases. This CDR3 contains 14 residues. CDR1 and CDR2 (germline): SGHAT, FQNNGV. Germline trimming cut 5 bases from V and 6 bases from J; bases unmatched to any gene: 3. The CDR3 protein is CASSNSGGANEQFF. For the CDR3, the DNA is TGTGCCAGCAGCAATAGCGGGGGGGCCAATGAGCAGTTCTTC.

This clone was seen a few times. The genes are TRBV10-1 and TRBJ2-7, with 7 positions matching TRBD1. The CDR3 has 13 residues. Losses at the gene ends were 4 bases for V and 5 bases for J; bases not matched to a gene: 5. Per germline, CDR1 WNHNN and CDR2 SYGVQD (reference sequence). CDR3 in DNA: TGCGCCAGCAGTGGACAGGGTAGGAACGAGCAGTACTTC. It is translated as CASSGQGRNEQYF.

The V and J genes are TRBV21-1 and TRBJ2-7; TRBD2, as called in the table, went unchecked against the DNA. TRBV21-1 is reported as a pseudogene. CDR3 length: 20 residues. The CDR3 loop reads CASSNESFDTSGSRTYEQYV. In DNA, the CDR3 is TGTGCCAGCAGCAATGAATCTTTTGATACTAGCGGGAGCCGAACCTACGAGCAGTACGTC.

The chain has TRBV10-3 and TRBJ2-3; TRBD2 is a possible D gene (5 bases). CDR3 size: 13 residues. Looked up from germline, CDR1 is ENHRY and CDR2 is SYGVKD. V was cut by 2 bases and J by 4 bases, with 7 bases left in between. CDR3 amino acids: CAISEGGPDTQYF. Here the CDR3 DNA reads TGTGCCATCAGTGAGGGAGGCCCAGATACGCAGTATTTT.

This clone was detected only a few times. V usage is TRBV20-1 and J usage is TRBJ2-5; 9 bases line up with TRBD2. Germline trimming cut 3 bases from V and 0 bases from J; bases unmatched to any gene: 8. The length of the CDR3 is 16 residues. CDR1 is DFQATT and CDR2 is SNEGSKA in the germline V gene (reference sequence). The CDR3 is CSASRAGGPYQETQYF. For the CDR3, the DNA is TGCAGTGCTAGTCGCGCGGGAGGGCCCTACCAAGAGACCCAGTACTTC.

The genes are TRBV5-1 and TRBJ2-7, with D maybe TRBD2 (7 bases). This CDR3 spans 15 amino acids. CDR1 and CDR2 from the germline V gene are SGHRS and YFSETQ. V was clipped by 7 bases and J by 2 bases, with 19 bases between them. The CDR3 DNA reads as TGCGCCAGCGGGGGGCAGGGAGGGCCGACCTACGAGCAGTACTTC. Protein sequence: CASGGQGGPTYEQYF.

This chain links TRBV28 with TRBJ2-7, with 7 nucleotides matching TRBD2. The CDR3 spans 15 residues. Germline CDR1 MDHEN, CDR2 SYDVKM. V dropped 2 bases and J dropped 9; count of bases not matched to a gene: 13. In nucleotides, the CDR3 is TGTGCCAGCAGTTTAGCCCTGGGAGGGCGAGCTCGGCAGTACGTC. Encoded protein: CASSLALGGRARQYV.

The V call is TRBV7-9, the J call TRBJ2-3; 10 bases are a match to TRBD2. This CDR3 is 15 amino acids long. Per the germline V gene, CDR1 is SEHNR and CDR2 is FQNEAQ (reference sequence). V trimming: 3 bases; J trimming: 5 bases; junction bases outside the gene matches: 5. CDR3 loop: CASSFLAGEIDTQYF. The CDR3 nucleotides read TGTGCCAGCAGCTTTCTAGCGGGAGAGATAGATACGCAGTATTTT. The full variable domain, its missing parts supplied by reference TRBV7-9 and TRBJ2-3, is DTGVSQNPRHKITKRGQNVTFRCDPISEHNRLYWYRQTLGQGPEFLTYFQNEAQLEKSRLLSDRFSAERPKGSFSTLEIQRTEQGDSAMYLCASSFLAGEIDTQYFGPGTRLTVL.

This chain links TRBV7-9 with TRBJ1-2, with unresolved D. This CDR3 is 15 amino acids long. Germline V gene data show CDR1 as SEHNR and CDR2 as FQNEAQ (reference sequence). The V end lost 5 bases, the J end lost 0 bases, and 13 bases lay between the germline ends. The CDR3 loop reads CASSRKDLTNYGYTF. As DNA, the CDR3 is TGTGCCAGCAGCCGGAAGGACTTAACTAACTATGGCTACACCTTC.

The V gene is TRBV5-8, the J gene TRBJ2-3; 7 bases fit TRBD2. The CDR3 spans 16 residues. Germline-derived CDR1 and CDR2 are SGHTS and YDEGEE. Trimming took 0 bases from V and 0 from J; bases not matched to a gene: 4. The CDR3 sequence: CASSLAGGESTDTQYF. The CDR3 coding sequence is TGTGCCAGCAGCTTGGCGGGGGGAGAAAGCACAGATACGCAGTATTTT.

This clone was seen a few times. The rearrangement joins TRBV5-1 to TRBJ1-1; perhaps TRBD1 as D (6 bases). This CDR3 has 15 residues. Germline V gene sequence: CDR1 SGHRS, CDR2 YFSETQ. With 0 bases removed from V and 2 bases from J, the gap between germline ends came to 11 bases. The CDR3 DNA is TGCGCCAGCAGCTTGGGGGCAGGGGACAACACTGAAGCTTTCTTT. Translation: CASSLGAGDNTEAFF.

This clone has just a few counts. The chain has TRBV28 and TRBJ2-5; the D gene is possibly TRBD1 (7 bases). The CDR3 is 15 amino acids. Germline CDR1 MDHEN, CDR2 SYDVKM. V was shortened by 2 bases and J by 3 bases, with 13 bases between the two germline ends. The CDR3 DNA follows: TGTGCCAGCAGTTTAGGGGCAGGGGGGAAAGAGACCCAGTACTTC. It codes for CASSLGAGGKETQYF.

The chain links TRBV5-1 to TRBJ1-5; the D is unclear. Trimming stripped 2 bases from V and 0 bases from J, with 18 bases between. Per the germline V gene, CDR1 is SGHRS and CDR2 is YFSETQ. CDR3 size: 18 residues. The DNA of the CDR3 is TGCGCCAGCAGCTTCCCGGGTCCTAGGAGATATAGCAATCAGCCCCAGCATTTT. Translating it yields CASSFPGPRRYSNQPQHF. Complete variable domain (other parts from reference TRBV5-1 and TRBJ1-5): KAGVTQTPRYLIKTRGQQVTLSCSPISGHRSVSWYQQTPGQGLQFLFEYFSETQRNKGNFPGRFSGRQFSNSRSEMNVSTLELGDSALYLCASSFPGPRRYSNQPQHFGDGTRLSIL.

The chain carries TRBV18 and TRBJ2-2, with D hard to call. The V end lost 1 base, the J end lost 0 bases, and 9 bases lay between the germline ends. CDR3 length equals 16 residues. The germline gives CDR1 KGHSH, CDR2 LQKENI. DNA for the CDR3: TGTGCCAGCTCACCACTGATAGTGTCGAACACCGGGGAGCTGTTTTTT. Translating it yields CASSPLIVSNTGELFF.

The chain's CDR3 is CASSPGPNTEAFF. The CDR3 DNA is TGTGCCAGCAGCCCTGGACCGAACACTGAAGCTTTCTTT. The chain couples TRBV3-1 (or the pseudogene TRBV3-2) to TRBJ1-1; D is undetermined. V was shortened by 4 bases and J by 1 base, with 7 bases between the two germline ends. The CDR3 totals 13 residues. CDR1 LGHDT and CDR2 YNNKEL come from the germline V gene (reference sequence).

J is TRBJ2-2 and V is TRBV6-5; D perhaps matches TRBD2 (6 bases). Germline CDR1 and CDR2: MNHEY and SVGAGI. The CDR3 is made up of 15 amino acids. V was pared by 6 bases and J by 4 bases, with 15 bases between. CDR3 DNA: TGTGCCAGCAGAGCCGGGAGCGGTCGCACCGGGGAGCTGTTTTTT. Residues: CASRAGSGRTGELFF.

The CDR3 coding sequence is TGTGCCAGCAGCTTTCAGAGTAGCACAGATACGCAGTATTTT. Translation gives CASSFQSSTDTQYF. The chain employs TRBV7-9 and TRBJ2-3; the D is unclear. V gave up 3 bases and J gave up 0 bases, with 7 bases separating them. Germline CDR1 and CDR2: SEHNR and FQNEAQ (reference sequence). This CDR3 contains 14 residues.

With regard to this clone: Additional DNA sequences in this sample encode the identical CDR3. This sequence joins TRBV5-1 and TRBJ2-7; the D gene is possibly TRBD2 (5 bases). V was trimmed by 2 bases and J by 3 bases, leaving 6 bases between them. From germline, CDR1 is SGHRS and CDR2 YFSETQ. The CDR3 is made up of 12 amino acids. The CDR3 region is CASSLEGYEQYF. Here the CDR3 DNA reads TGCGCCAGCAGCTTAGAGGGCTACGAGCAGTACTTC.

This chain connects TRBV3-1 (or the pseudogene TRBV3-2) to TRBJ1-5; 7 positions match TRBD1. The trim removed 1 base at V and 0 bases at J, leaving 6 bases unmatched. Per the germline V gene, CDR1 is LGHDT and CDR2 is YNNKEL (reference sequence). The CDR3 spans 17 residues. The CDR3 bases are TGTGCCAGCAGCCAAGGATGGGACAGCCCTAGCAATCAGCCCCAGCATTTT. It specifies CASSQGWDSPSNQPQHF.